A single T cell receptor (beta chain) is shown here with its context. What it recognizes is unknown. The PCR was carried out with 60 Vbeta primers and 13 Jbeta primers. This table comes from immunoSEQ multiplex PCR, and its TCRdb copy is limited to in-frame clones, with some not included. Seen here are about 140,000 clones, 60% to 85% observed once, and the top ten hold approximately 2.8%. This sample stems from a study of cytomegalovirus exposure and HLA in healthy donors. Study outcomes and limitations: In the analysis, some V segments, TRBV6-2 and TRBV6-3 included, were excluded as indistinguishable. Clonal expansion was found to be greater in HLA-associated TCR beta chains than in equally common others in a later analysis. Specificity for CMV antigens was confirmed in vitro for three of the CMV-associated chains.

There are 11 residues in the CDR3. Germline loops: CDR1 SEHNR, CDR2 FQNEAQ (reference sequence). The V gene lost 6 bases and the J gene lost 6 bases, with 6 bases spanning the gap. At sampling all donors were nominally healthy, likely with unrecorded immune exposures. Sequenced material: PBMCs. The receptor was isolated from a male donor in good health and CMV-seronegative. The rearrangement joins TRBV7-9 to TRBJ2-1; D ambiguous. The CDR3: CASSFINEQFF. The CDR3 DNA is TGTGCCAGCAGTTTTATCAATGAGCAGTTCTTC. The variable domain in full, with the rest retrieved from reference TRBV7-9 and TRBJ2-1, is DTGVSQNPRHKITKRGQNVTFRCDPISEHNRLYWYRQTLGQGPEFLTYFQNEAQLEKSRLLSDRFSAERPKGSFSTLEIQRTEQGDSAMYLCASSFINEQFFGPGTRLTVL.